This T cell receptor beta chain was observed in a study of T cells in Graves' hyperthyroidism and ophthalmopathy. Across the whole study: Any treatment followed the collection of peripheral blood at initial diagnosis. Findings of the study overall: The model predicted ophthalmopathy a median about 6.6 months before onset.

If no ophthalmopathy progression occurred within 18 months, Graves' hyperthyroidism was stable. The hyperthyroidism patients had all been newly diagnosed, and their disease duration was under 2 months. Their ages ranged from 18 to 65 years. The CDR3 regions of TCR beta were amplified from RNA transcripts. The HTBI set primed first-round TCR CDR3 RT-PCR. Via MiXCR, TCRdb re-called the multiplex PCR reads, giving one row per CDR3 protein. The data show roughly 710,000 distinct CDR3 sequences, roughly a third seen once. As to this clonotype: Its antigen is undetermined.

Trimming left V 5 bases short and J 5 bases short, with 15 bases between. This CDR3 comprises 15 residues. The germline CDR1 and CDR2 sequences are SEHNR and FQNEAQ (reference sequence). The chain is built from TRBV7-9 and TRBJ1-4, with TRBD1 as a possible D gene (6 bases). Sequenced material: blood. The receptor comes from a woman aged 40-49 years with Graves' hyperthyroidism. The CDR3, as DNA: TGTGCCAGCAGCCCCCTGGGGGCAGCAAATGAAAAACTGTTTTTT. Amino acid sequence: CASSPLGAANEKLFF.